This TCR beta chain was observed in a study of technical replicates of blood from a handful of donors. The method was immunoSEQ multiplex PCR; TCRdb's version includes in-frame clones alone and lacks a portion of them. Here the sample spans some 96,000 clones, 95% being singletons. The germline V gene has CDR1 LNHDA and CDR2 SQIVND (reference sequence). CDR3 length: 16 residues. Trimming pared 4 bases from V and 2 bases from J, leaving 15 bases between. The chain couples TRBV19 to TRBJ1-5, with a tentative D call TRBD1 (5 bases). The receptor comes from a human donor in good health. The specimen was T cells isolated from PBMCs. The DNA for the CDR3 is TGTGCCAGTAGTACCTATACAGGAGCCGGCAATCAGCCCCAGCATTTT. Protein: CASSTYTGAGNQPQHF.